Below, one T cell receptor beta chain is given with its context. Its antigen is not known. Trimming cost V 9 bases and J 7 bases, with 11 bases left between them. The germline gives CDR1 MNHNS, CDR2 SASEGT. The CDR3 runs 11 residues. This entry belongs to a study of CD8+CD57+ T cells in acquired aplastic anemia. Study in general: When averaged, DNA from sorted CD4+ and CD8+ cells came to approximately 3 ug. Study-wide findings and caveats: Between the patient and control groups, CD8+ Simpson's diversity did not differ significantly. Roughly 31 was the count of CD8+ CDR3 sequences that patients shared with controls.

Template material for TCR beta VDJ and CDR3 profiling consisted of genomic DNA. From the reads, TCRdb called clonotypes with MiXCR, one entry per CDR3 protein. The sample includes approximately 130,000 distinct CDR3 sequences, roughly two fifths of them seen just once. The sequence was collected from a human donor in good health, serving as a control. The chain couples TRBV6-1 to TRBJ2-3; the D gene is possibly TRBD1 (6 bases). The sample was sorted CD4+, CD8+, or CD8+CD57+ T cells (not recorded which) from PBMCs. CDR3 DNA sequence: TGTGCCAGTTTACAGGGAAATACGCAGTATTTT. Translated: CASLQGNTQYF.